Listed here are 5 T cell receptor beta chains from one sample, sequenced in a study of T cells in localized non-small cell lung cancer. Libraries were prepared by immunoSEQ multiplex PCR; TCRdb keeps only in-frame clonotypes and omits some of them. The sample has roughly 25,000 clones; over 75% are singletons. The sequencing used PBMCs, collected before any cancer treatment. The receptors shown here come from a man aged 40-75 years with stage II lung adenocarcinoma.

This chain uses TRBV30 with TRBJ2-1, with 7 bases that match TRBD2. Losses at the gene ends were 3 bases for V and 9 bases for J; bases not matched to a gene: 11. There are 14 residues in the CDR3. Germline CDR1 GTSNPN, CDR2 SVGIG (reference sequence). The CDR3 bases are TGTGCCTGGAGACGTAAGAGCGGGGAGGGTGAGCAGTTCTTC. This encodes CAWRRKSGEGEQFF.

The chain recombines TRBV6-1 with TRBJ2-1, with D perhaps matching TRBD2 (5 bases). Per germline, CDR1 MNHNS and CDR2 SASEGT. Trimming removed 7 bases from V and 0 bases from J, with 13 bases in between. There are 15 residues in the CDR3. The CDR3, as DNA: TGTGCCAGCATCGGGGAAGCGGTCTCCTACAATGAGCAGTTCTTC. Amino acid sequence: CASIGEAVSYNEQFF.

The chain uses TRBV18 and TRBJ2-3; TRBD1 aligns across 8 bases. This CDR3 spans 16 amino acids. The germline V gene has CDR1 KGHSH and CDR2 LQKENI. The V segment lost 4 bases and the J segment 5 bases; nucleotides outside the gene matches: 11. CDR3 DNA: TGTGCCAGCTCACTTACGAGAACAGGGGGAAAAGATACGCAGTATTTT. Translation gives CASSLTRTGGKDTQYF.

This clone occurred once. The V gene is TRBV5-5, the J gene TRBJ1-1; TRBD1 matches 7 bases. CDR1 SGHKS and CDR2 YYEKEE come from the germline V gene (reference sequence). The CDR3 consists of 17 residues. The V segment lost 0 bases and the J segment 0 bases; nucleotides outside the gene matches: 8. CDR3 nucleotide sequence: TGTGCCAGCAGCTTGGCCGGGACAGCCAACATGAACACTGAAGCTTTCTTT. Translated, it gives CASSLAGTANMNTEAFF.

CDR3: CASSPGDGGSKFF. CDR3 DNA sequence: TGTGCCAGCAGTCCCGGGGATGGCGGGAGTAAGTTCTTC. The chain combines TRBV28 with TRBJ2-1, with 7 bases aligning to TRBD2. J lost 14 bases, V lost 5 bases, and 12 bases had no gene match. CDR1 is MDHEN and CDR2 is SYDVKM in the germline V gene. This CDR3 is built from 13 residues.